This T cell receptor beta chain was identified during a study of blood T cell repertoires in COVID-19. Across the study: Whether acute or convalescent, the COVID-19 samples came from the United States, Italy and Spain. T cells, B-cell-depleted T cells, or PBMCs provided the cDNA or gDNA that served as material.

Germline CDR1 and CDR2: KGHSH and LQKENI. V shed 4 bases, J shed 2 bases, and the junction held 7 bases outside the gene matches. This CDR3 is 15 amino acids long. In the authors' methods: The authors estimated nucleated cell counts from reference gene primer amplification. Produced via immunoSEQ multiplex PCR; TCRdb's table is partial and in-frame only. V and J calls and clone size are as listed in that table; D and trimming were resolved from the DNA. The sample shows over 200,000 clones, over 75% of them seen only once. Sequenced material: peripheral blood. The source is a human donor in a cohort sampled during active COVID-19. This rearrangement joins TRBV18 to TRBJ2-7, with TRBD1 identical over 8 bases. CDR3 sequence (DNA): TGTGCCAGCTCACGCGTGGGCAGGGGGCCCTACGAGCAGTACTTC. This gives the protein CASSRVGRGPYEQYF.